The T cell receptor beta chain under discussion was sequenced for a study of blood T cell repertoires in COVID-19. The CDR3 contains 14 residues. The V and J ends lost 1 base and 5 bases respectively, with 7 bases between them. Per the germline V gene, CDR1 is SGHKS and CDR2 is YYEKEE (reference sequence). Some clones are missing from TCRdb's copy, which holds only in-frame ones; the method was immunoSEQ multiplex PCR. The table has a few hundred thousand clones, about 88% seen once. Sequenced sample: peripheral blood. The rearrangement links TRBV5-5 to TRBJ1-6; no clear D gene. The clonotype originates from a woman between 50 and 59 years old with COVID-19, enrolled during active disease. The DNA of the CDR3 is TGTGCCAGCAGCTTGAAACAGAATAATTCACCCCTCCACTTT. It is translated as CASSLKQNNSPLHF.